This TCR beta chain was identified in a study of control samples from healthy donors and cancer patients. The V gene's germline CDR1 is MNHEY and CDR2 SMNVEV (reference sequence). Trimming took off 8 bases at V and 4 bases at J, with 17 bases between the two ends. The CDR3 runs 14 residues. Sequencing was performed with immunoSEQ multiplex PCR; in TCRdb, only in-frame clones are kept and a portion is missing. The sample lists over 45,000 clones, 89% occurring once. This chain links TRBV27 with TRBJ1-2; D may be TRBD1 (5 bases). Input material: PBMCs. This receptor was identified in a man between 40 and 49 years old with colorectal cancer. The DNA of the CDR3 is TGTGCCAGCGGCCGGGGCACGGGACCCTATGGCTACACCTTC. Translated, it gives CASGRGTGPYGYTF.